The next 20 T cell receptor beta chains were all read from a single sample in a study of cytomegalovirus exposure and HLA in healthy donors. Primers included in the PCR were 60 Vbeta and 13 Jbeta primers. TCRdb's copy holds only in-frame clones and misses some; the assay was immunoSEQ multiplex PCR. The sample lists some 190,000 clones, 60% to 85% seen once, with around 1.5% in the top ten. The sequencing input was PBMCs. Source of these receptors: a man between 18 and 29 years old in good health and CMV-seronegative.

V and J are TRBV6-1 and TRBJ1-2; D uncertain. The germline gives CDR1 MNHNS, CDR2 SASEGT. The CDR3 spans 14 residues. Deletions cut 5 bases from V and 2 bases from J, with 12 bases between. The CDR3 here is CASSKTGINYGYTF. The CDR3 DNA reads as TGTGCCAGCAGTAAGACCGGGATAAACTATGGCTACACCTTC.

The rearrangement joins TRBV6-5 to TRBJ2-3; D might be TRBD1 (6 bases). The CDR3 is 14 residues long. Germline V gene data show CDR1 as MNHEY and CDR2 as SVGAGI. The V and J ends lost 6 bases and 0 bases respectively, with 10 bases between them. The chain's CDR3 is CASRTGWSTDTQYF. The CDR3 region has the DNA TGTGCCAGCAGGACAGGTTGGAGCACAGATACGCAGTATTTT.

The chain recombines TRBV6-5 with TRBJ2-1; 9 positions match TRBD2. This CDR3 has 14 residues. Germline assignment: CDR1 MNHEY and CDR2 SVGAGI. V lost 0 bases and J lost 9; bases outside the gene matches: 3. This chain's CDR3 is CASSYSREGVEQFF. Written as DNA, the CDR3 is TGTGCCAGCAGTTACTCGCGGGAGGGGGTTGAGCAGTTCTTC.

This chain links TRBV7-8 with TRBJ2-1, with D maybe TRBD2 (5 bases). Trimming pared 5 bases from V and 4 bases from J, leaving 18 bases between. Germline V lookup: CDR1 SGHVS, CDR2 FQNEAQ. This CDR3 spans 16 amino acids. The CDR3 is CASSRPPAAPYNEQFF. The CDR3 DNA sequence: TGTGCCAGCAGCCGACCCCCAGCGGCCCCATACAATGAGCAGTTCTTC. Full variable domain (rest looked up from reference TRBV7-8 and TRBJ2-1): GAGVSQSPRYKVAKRGQDVALRCDPISGHVSLFWYQQALGQGPEFLTYFQNEAQLDKSGLPSDRFFAERPEGSVSTLKIQRTQQEDSAVYLCASSRPPAAPYNEQFFGPGTRLTVL.

The chain recombines TRBV15 with TRBJ2-2; TRBD1 matches 7 bases. The CDR3 runs 12 residues. Germline V gene lookup returns CDR1 LNHNV and CDR2 YYDKDF (reference sequence). With V trimmed by 7 bases and J by 6 bases, 2 bases remained unmatched. The CDR3 nucleotides read TGTGCCACCAAAGGGGGCGCCGGGGAGCTGTTTTTT. As protein: CATKGGAGELFF.

The chain uses TRBV4-1 and TRBJ2-3; tentatively, D is TRBD1 (5 bases). V was clipped by 4 bases and J by 2 bases, with 10 bases between them. From germline, CDR1 is MGHRA and CDR2 YSYEKL. The CDR3 has 14 residues. The CDR3 sequence is CASSPTVYTDTQYF. DNA for the CDR3: TGCGCCAGCAGCCCGACAGTATACACAGATACGCAGTATTTT.

This chain connects TRBV5-1 to TRBJ2-3, with TRBD2 matching 12 bases. The V segment lost 1 base and the J segment 0 bases; nucleotides outside the gene matches: 12. CDR3 size: 20 residues. CDR1 is SGHRS, CDR2 YFSETQ, per germline. This chain's CDR3 is CASSLTLGLAGTPSTDTQYF. In DNA form, the CDR3 reads TGCGCCAGCAGCTTGACCCTTGGACTAGCGGGAACCCCTAGCACAGATACGCAGTATTTT.

The CDR3 reads CASSVEPGSWGYTF. CDR3 DNA: TGTGCCAGCAGCGTAGAACCAGGGTCGTGGGGCTACACCTTC. The rearrangement links TRBV9 to TRBJ1-2; perhaps TRBD1 as D (5 bases). Trimming cost V 0 bases and J 8 bases, with 14 bases left between them. Germline CDR1 and CDR2: SGDLS and YYNGEE. The CDR3 sequence is 14 residues long.

The genes are TRBV5-4 and TRBJ1-5; D might be TRBD1 (6 bases). Per germline, CDR1 SGHNT and CDR2 YYREEE (reference sequence). The V end lost 0 bases, the J end lost 4 bases, and 8 bases lay between the germline ends. This CDR3 contains 14 residues. CDR3 nucleotide sequence: TGTGCCAGCAGCTTGGGGGGGCCGAATCAGCCCCAGCATTTT. Protein sequence: CASSLGGPNQPQHF. The variable domain in full, completed from reference TRBV5-4 and TRBJ1-5, reads ETGVTQSPTHLIKTRGQQVTLRCSSQSGHNTVSWYQQALGQGPQFIFQYYREEENGRGNFPPRFSGLQFPNYSSELNVNALELDDSALYLCASSLGGPNQPQHFGDGTRLSIL.

The V gene is TRBV4-1, the J gene TRBJ2-1; 12 nucleotides match TRBD1. The CDR3 is made up of 17 amino acids. CDR1 and CDR2 from the germline V gene are MGHRA and YSYEKL. The J segment lost 6 bases and the V segment lost 4 bases, leaving 10 bases of the junction unmatched. CDR3 nucleotide sequence: TGCGCCAGCAGCCCAACCTCGGGACAGGGGGCAATCAATGAGCAGTTCTTC. Protein sequence: CASSPTSGQGAINEQFF.

This sequence joins TRBV28 and TRBJ2-7; TRBD1 aligns across 10 bases. The junction had 8 bases not matched to a gene; V was cut back by 8 bases and J by 4 bases. This CDR3 region has 14 residues. Per the germline V gene, CDR1 is MDHEN and CDR2 is SYDVKM. The CDR3 spells CASGDDRGRYEQYF. The CDR3 DNA follows: TGTGCCAGCGGAGACGACAGGGGGCGTTACGAGCAGTACTTC.

The CDR3 sequence: CASSLGRSGAQRGPEAFF. For the CDR3, the DNA is TGCGCCAGCAGCTTGGGGAGATCAGGGGCCCAACGCGGACCTGAAGCTTTCTTT. This chain connects TRBV5-1 to TRBJ1-1; possible D gene TRBD1, 6 bases. V lost 0 bases to trimming and J lost 6 bases, with 24 bases between them. The CDR3 sequence is 18 residues long. Germline CDR1 is SGHRS and CDR2 is YFSETQ.

The chain is built from TRBV30 and TRBJ2-2, with D possibly being TRBD1 (5 bases). Trimming took 0 bases from V and 7 from J, leaving 15 bases between them. The germline CDR1 and CDR2 sequences are GTSNPN and SVGIG (reference sequence). The CDR3 is 15 residues long. In DNA, the CDR3 is TGTGCCTGGAGTGTACTTCTAGGGGCTGGCGGGGAGCTGTTTTTT. The encoded protein is CAWSVLLGAGGELFF.

In DNA form, the CDR3 reads TGTGCCTGGAGGGGAGGGAAGTACGAGCAGTACTTC. It translates to CAWRGGKYEQYF. The chain is built from TRBV30 and TRBJ2-7, with TRBD2 identical over 7 bases. J lost 4 bases, V lost 3 bases, and 3 bases had no gene match. Germline loops: CDR1 GTSNPN, CDR2 SVGIG (reference sequence). There are 12 residues in the CDR3.

The rearrangement joins TRBV27 to TRBJ1-1; D gene ambiguous. The CDR3 totals 14 residues. V gave up 5 bases and J gave up 3 bases, with 13 bases separating them. In germline, CDR1 is MNHEY, CDR2 SMNVEV (reference sequence). CDR3 in amino acids: CASSRRLTHTEAFF. The CDR3 DNA sequence: TGTGCCAGCAGTAGACGACTGACCCACACTGAAGCTTTCTTT.

The chain is built from TRBV27 and TRBJ2-5, with D perhaps matching TRBD1 (5 bases). The CDR3 is made up of 14 amino acids. Germline assignment: CDR1 MNHEY and CDR2 SMNVEV (reference sequence). V was pared by 4 bases and J by 4 bases, with 13 bases between. The CDR3 region has the DNA TGTGCCAGCAGTTCCAGGGTACCAATAGAGACCCAGTACTTC. It yields the protein CASSSRVPIETQYF.

The chain has TRBV18 and TRBJ2-7; 14 bases match TRBD2. CDR1 KGHSH and CDR2 LQKENI come from the germline V gene. J was trimmed by 0 bases and V by 8 bases; bases with no gene match: 3. The CDR3 contains 15 residues. CDR3 in DNA: TGTGCCAGCCAGGGGACTAGCGGGGGCTCCTACGAGCAGTACTTC. Translation gives CASQGTSGGSYEQYF.

J is TRBJ2-3 and V is TRBV5-4, with 10 bases fitting TRBD1. With V trimmed by 0 bases and J by 3 bases, 4 bases remained unmatched. From germline, CDR1 is SGHNT and CDR2 YYREEE (reference sequence). The CDR3 has 16 residues. CDR3 residues: CASSLGDRGGTDTQYF. Here the CDR3 DNA reads TGTGCCAGCAGCTTGGGGGACAGGGGTGGGACAGATACGCAGTATTTT. Looking up the rest from reference TRBV5-4 and TRBJ2-3 gives the full variable domain: ETGVTQSPTHLIKTRGQQVTLRCSSQSGHNTVSWYQQALGQGPQFIFQYYREEENGRGNFPPRFSGLQFPNYSSELNVNALELDDSALYLCASSLGDRGGTDTQYFGPGTRLTVL.

This clone came up once. In nucleotides, the CDR3 is TGTGCCAGCAGCGCCCGTACTGAAGCTTTCTTT. This codes for CASSARTEAFF. The chain employs TRBV9 and TRBJ1-1; D is undetermined. The CDR3 runs 11 residues. The germline CDR1 and CDR2 sequences are SGDLS and YYNGEE. Deletions cut 3 bases from V and 5 bases from J, with 5 bases between.

This clone occurred a few times. This rearrangement joins TRBV28 to TRBJ1-1; tentative D call: TRBD1 (6 bases). Germline CDR1 reads MDHEN; CDR2 reads SYDVKM. The CDR3 is 14 residues long. Trimming shortened V by 6 bases and J by 0 bases, and 11 bases separated the two germline ends. CDR3 in amino acids: CASRTGSMNTEAFF. As DNA, the CDR3 is TGTGCCAGCAGGACAGGATCCATGAACACTGAAGCTTTCTTT.